These T cell receptor beta chains were read from a single sample in a study of blood T cell repertoires in COVID-19. Repertoires were generated with immunoSEQ multiplex PCR, while TCRdb's copy carries only in-frame clones and drops some. The repertoire holds about 7,000 clones, with around nine tenths as singletons. The sample taken for sequencing was peripheral blood. These receptors were collected from a human donor in a cohort sampled during active COVID-19. The CDR3 runs from the conserved cysteine through the conserved F or W. A D gene is named only where the DNA matches it firmly. Not all rows give a size; the values are once, few, many and, for expanded clones, a class.

j_call,clone_size,d_call,v_call,cdr3_nt,cdr3_aa
TRBJ1-1,.,.,TRBV5-1,TGCGCCAGCAGCTTGGGACCCCAGGTTGGGCCCGGCACTGAAGCTTTCTTT,CASSLGPQVGPGTEAFF
TRBJ2-7,.,.,TRBV14,TGTGCCAGCAGCAAACCAAACTTCTACGAGCAGTACTTC,CASSKPNFYEQYF
TRBJ1-1,few,.,TRBV5-1,TGCGCCAGCAGCTTCCTACCTGATGCGACTGAAGCTTTCTTT,CASSFLPDATEAFF
TRBJ2-1,.,.,TRBV11-2,TGTGCCAGCAGCTTACCTCAGTACAATGAGCAGTTCTTC,CASSLPQYNEQFF
TRBJ2-1,.,TRBD2,TRBV3-1/TRBV3-2,TGTGCCAGCAGCCCCATGCGGGAGGGAGTCTCCTACAATGAGCAGTTCTTC,CASSPMREGVSYNEQFF
TRBJ1-1,once,TRBD1,TRBV7-2,TGTGCCAGCAGCTCCCCTACAGGGGTGAACACTGAAGCTTTCTTT,CASSSPTGVNTEAFF
TRBJ1-2,.,TRBD1,TRBV5-1,TGCGCCAGCAGCTCATCGGCCGGGACAGGGTATGGCTACACCTTC,CASSSSAGTGYGYTF
TRBJ2-5,.,.,TRBV18,TGTGCCAGCTCACCCAACCAAGAGACCCAGTACTTC,CASSPNQETQYF
TRBJ2-3,.,.,TRBV5-4,TGTGCCAGCAGCTTGGGGGCGGGAAGTTTCTCAGATACGCAGTATTTT,CASSLGAGSFSDTQYF
TRBJ1-5,.,TRBD1,TRBV15,TGTGCCACCAGCAGAGTCGGACAGGAATTCTATCAGCCCCAGCATTTT,CATSRVGQEFYQPQHF
TRBJ1-2,.,TRBD1,TRBV7-9,TGTGCCAGCAGCTTGGGACAGAACTATGGCTACACCTTC,CASSLGQNYGYTF
TRBJ2-4,.,TRBD1,TRBV7-4,TGTGCCAGCAGCTTAAGGGACAGGCTGACTTTAGCCAAAAACATTCAGTACTTC,CASSLRDRLTLAKNIQYF
TRBJ2-3,once,TRBD2,TRBV5-1,TGCGCCAGCAGCCATATGGGAGGGGGCACAGATACGCAGTATTTT,CASSHMGGGTDTQYF
TRBJ2-3,.,TRBD1,TRBV24-1,TGTGCCAGGATGACAGGGTCGGCAGATACGCAGTATTTT,CARMTGSADTQYF
TRBJ1-5,.,.,TRBV5-1,TGCGCCAGCAGCTTGGGCGCGGGCAGCTATGGGCAGCCCCAGCATTTT,CASSLGAGSYGQPQHF
TRBJ2-1,.,.,TRBV19,TGTGCCAGTAGTGGGTGGCCGGGAGTTGGTGGCAATGAGCAGTTCTTC,CASSGWPGVGGNEQFF
TRBJ2-7,.,TRBD2,TRBV18,TGTGCCAGCTCACCGGTTTCTAGCGGGTTTCTCTACGAGCAGTACTTC,CASSPVSSGFLYEQYF